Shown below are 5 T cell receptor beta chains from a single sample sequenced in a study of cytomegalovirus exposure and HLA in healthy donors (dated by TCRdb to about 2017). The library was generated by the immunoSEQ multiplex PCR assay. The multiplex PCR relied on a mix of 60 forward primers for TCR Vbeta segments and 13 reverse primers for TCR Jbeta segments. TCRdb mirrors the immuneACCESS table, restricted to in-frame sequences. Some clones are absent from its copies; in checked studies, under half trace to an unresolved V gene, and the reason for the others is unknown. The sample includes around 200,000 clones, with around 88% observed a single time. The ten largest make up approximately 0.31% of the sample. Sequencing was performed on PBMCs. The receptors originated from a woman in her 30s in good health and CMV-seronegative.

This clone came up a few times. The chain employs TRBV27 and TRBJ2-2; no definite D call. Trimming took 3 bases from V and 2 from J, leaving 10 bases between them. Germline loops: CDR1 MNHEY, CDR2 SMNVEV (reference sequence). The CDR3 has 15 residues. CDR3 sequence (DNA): TGTGCCAGCAGTTTCCAGACTGGAAACACCGGGGAGCTGTTTTTT. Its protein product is CASSFQTGNTGELFF.

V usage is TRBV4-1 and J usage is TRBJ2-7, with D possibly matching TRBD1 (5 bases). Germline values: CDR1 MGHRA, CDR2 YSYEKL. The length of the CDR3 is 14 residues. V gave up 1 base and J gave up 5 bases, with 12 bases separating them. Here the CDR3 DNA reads TGCGCCAGCAGCCAAGTACAGGTCGAGGACGAGCAGTACTTC. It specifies CASSQVQVEDEQYF.

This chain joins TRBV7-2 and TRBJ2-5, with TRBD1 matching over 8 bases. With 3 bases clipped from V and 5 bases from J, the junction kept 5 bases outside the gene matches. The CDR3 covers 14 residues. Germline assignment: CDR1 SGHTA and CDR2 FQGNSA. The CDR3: CASSFRQGTETQYF. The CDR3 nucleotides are TGTGCCAGCAGCTTCCGACAGGGGACGGAGACCCAGTACTTC. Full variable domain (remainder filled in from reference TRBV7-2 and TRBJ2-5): GAGVSQSPSNKVTEKGKDVELRCDPISGHTALYWYRQSLGQGLEFLIYFQGNSAPDKSGLPSDRFSAERTGGSVSTLTIQRTQQEDSAVYLCASSFRQGTETQYFGPGTRLLVL.

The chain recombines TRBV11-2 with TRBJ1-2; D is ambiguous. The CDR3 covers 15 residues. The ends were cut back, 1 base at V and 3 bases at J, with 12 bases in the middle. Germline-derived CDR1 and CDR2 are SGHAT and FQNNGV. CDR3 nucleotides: TGTGCCAGCAGCTTAGGTCTTCAGGCATACTATGGCTACACCTTC. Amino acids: CASSLGLQAYYGYTF.

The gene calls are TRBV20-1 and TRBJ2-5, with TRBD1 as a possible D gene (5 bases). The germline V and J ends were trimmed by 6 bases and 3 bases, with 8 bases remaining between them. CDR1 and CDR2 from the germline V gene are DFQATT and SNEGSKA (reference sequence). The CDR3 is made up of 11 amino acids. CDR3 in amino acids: CSAVREETQYF. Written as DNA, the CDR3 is TGCAGTGCAGTCAGGGAAGAGACCCAGTACTTC.